The present T cell receptor beta chain was sequenced within a study of OX40 agonist ivuxolimab in advanced cancers. Germline assignment: CDR1 SGHRS and CDR2 YFSETQ. CDR3 length equals 16 residues. V was pared by 6 bases and J by 6 bases, with 14 bases of the junction left unmatched. Libraries were prepared by immunoSEQ multiplex PCR; TCRdb keeps only in-frame clonotypes and omits some of them. The sample yields approximately 97,000 clones, about nine tenths seen once. The source is an adult with an advanced solid tumor such as melanoma, head and neck, liver or kidney cancer. The sample here was CD4+ or CD8+ T cells sorted from blood, taken in a trial of the OX40 agonist ivuxolimab. The V and J genes are TRBV5-1 and TRBJ2-2, with 7 bases aligning to TRBD2. The chain's CDR3 is CASNNVAGVGSGELFF. CDR3 sequence (DNA): TGCGCCAGCAACAACGTGGCGGGGGTAGGGTCCGGGGAGCTGTTTTTT.